The clone carrying this TCR beta chain has just one count. The protocol was immunoSEQ multiplex PCR, while the TCRdb copy is restricted to in-frame clones and leaves out a portion. The repertoire holds approximately 100,000 clones, with 86% as singletons. Germline loops: CDR1 SGHVS, CDR2 FQNEAQ. This CDR3 spans 16 amino acids. V dropped 2 bases and J dropped 7; count of bases not matched to a gene: 6. This sample stems from a study of blood T cell repertoires in COVID-19. The TCR originated in a human donor in a cohort sampled during active COVID-19. V usage is TRBV7-8 and J usage is TRBJ1-6; 9 bases are shared with TRBD1. Specimen: peripheral blood. Here the CDR3 reads CASSLTGTGSNSPLHF. The CDR3 DNA sequence: TGTGCCAGCAGCTTAACCGGGACAGGGAGCAATTCACCCCTCCACTTT. The whole variable domain, filled in from reference TRBV7-8 and TRBJ1-6, reads GAGVSQSPRYKVAKRGQDVALRCDPISGHVSLFWYQQALGQGPEFLTYFQNEAQLDKSGLPSDRFFAERPEGSVSTLKIQRTQQEDSAVYLCASSLTGTGSNSPLHFGNGTRLTVT.